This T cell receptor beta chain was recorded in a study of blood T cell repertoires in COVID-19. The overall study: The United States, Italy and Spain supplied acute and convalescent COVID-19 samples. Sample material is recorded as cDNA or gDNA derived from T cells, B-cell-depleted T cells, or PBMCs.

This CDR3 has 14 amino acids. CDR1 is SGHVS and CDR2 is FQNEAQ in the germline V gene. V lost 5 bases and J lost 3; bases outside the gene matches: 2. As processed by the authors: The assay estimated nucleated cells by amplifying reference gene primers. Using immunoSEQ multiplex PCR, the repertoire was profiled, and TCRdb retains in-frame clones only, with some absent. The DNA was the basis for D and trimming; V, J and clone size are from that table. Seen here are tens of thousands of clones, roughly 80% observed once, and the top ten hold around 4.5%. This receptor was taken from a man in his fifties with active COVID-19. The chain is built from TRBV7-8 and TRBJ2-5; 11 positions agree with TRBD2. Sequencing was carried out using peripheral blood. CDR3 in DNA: TGTGCCAGCAGCATACTAGCGGGGGAAGAGACCCAGTACTTC. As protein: CASSILAGEETQYF.